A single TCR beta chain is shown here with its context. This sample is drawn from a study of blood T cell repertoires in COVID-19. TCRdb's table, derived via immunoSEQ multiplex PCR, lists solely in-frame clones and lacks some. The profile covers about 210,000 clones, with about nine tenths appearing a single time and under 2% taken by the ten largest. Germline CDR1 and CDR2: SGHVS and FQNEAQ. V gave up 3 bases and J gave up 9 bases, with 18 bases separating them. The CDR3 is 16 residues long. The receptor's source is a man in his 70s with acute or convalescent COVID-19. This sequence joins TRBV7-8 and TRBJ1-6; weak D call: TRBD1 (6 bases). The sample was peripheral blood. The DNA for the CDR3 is TGTGCCAGCAGCTTTAGGACAGCAACTGGAGGTTCACCCCTCCACTTT. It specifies CASSFRTATGGSPLHF. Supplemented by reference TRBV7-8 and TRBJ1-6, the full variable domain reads GAGVSQSPRYKVAKRGQDVALRCDPISGHVSLFWYQQALGQGPEFLTYFQNEAQLDKSGLPSDRFFAERPEGSVSTLKIQRTQQEDSAVYLCASSFRTATGGSPLHFGNGTRLTVT.